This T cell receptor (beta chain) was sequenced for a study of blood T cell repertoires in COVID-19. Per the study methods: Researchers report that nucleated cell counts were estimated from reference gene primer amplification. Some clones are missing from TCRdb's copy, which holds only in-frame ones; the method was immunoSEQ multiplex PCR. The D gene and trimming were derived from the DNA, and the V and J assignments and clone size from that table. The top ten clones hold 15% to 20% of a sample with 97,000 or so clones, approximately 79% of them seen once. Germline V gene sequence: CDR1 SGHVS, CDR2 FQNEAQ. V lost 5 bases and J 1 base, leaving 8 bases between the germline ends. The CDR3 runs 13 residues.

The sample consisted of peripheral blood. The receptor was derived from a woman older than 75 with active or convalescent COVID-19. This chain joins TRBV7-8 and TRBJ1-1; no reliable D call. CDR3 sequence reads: CASSRVQNTEAFF. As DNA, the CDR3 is TGTGCCAGCAGCCGAGTACAGAACACTGAAGCTTTCTTT.